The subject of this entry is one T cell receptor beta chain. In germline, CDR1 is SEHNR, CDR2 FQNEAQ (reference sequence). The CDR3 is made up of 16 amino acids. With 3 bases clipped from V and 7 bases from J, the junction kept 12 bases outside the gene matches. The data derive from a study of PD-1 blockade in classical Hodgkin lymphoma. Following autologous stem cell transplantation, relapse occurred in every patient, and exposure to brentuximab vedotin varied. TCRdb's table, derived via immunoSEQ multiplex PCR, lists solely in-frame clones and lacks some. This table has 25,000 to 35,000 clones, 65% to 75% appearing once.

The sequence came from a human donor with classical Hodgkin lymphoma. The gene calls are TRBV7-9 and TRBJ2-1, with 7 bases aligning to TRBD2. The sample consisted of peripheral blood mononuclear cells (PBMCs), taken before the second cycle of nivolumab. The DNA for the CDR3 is TGTGCCAGCAGCTTTGATTCGGGGGGATTATTAAATGAGCAGTTCTTC. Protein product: CASSFDSGGLLNEQFF.